The rows below give T cell receptor beta chains drawn from one sample of a study of control samples from healthy donors and cancer patients. Assay: immunoSEQ multiplex PCR; the TCRdb copy retains only in-frame clones and omits some. Of about 130,000 clones in the sample, about 88% are singletons; the top ten hold more than 2.5%. Sample: blood. Every receptor here comes from a man aged 50-59 years in good health. Each CDR3 is given with its conserved first and last residue. A D gene is named only where the DNA matches it firmly. A row's size may be missing; if present it is once, few, many or a size class.

NA	TRBJ1-5	TRBV7-2	NA	CASSWGSNQPQHF	TGTGCCAGCAGCTGGGGTAGCAATCAGCCCCAGCATTTT
NA	TRBJ2-7	TRBV29-1	NA	CSAKGDSYEQYF	TGCAGCGCAAAGGGGGATTCCTACGAGCAGTACTTC
NA	TRBJ1-2	TRBV4-1	NA	CASSQTTLDLVPGYTF	TGCGCCAGCAGCCAGACTACTCTGGACCTAGTACCTGGCTACACCTTC
few	TRBJ1-2	TRBV12-3/TRBV12-4	NA	CASSFTGQGYTF	TGTGCCAGCAGTTTCACAGGGCAAGGCTACACCTTC
few	TRBJ1-2	TRBV11-3	NA	CASSPGPGYYTF	TGTGCCAGCAGCCCAGGGCCCGGATACTACACCTTC
NA	TRBJ1-2	TRBV29-1	NA	CSVEGADRRNLYGYTF	TGCAGCGTTGAAGGTGCGGATAGGAGGAACCTCTATGGCTACACCTTC
NA	TRBJ2-3	TRBV10-3	TRBD1	CASTGTGKDTQYF	TGTGCCAGCACCGGGACAGGGAAAGATACGCAGTATTTT
NA	TRBJ2-7	TRBV2	NA	CASTNSGFSSYEQYF	TGTGCCAGCACTAATTCCGGGTTTAGCTCCTACGAGCAGTACTTC
NA	TRBJ2-7	TRBV27	TRBD2	CASRQAGAGLIYEQYF	TGTGCCAGCAGACAGGCGGGAGCGGGCCTCATCTACGAGCAGTACTTC
NA	TRBJ2-7	TRBV30	NA	CAWSGDNSYEQYF	TGTGCCTGGAGTGGGGACAACTCCTACGAGCAGTACTTC
few	TRBJ2-5	TRBV14	NA	CASSPDRYSAGPRTQYF	TGTGCCAGCAGCCCGGATAGATACAGCGCGGGGCCCAGGACCCAGTACTTC
NA	TRBJ1-1	TRBV2	NA	CASSLPGQKNTEAFF	TGTGCCAGCAGTCTCCCCGGACAGAAGAACACTGAAGCTTTCTTT
few	TRBJ2-5	TRBV3-1/TRBV3-2	NA	CASSQEGGGPYF	TGTGCCAGCAGCCAAGAGGGCGGGGGCCCGTACTTC
NA	TRBJ1-2	TRBV28	NA	CASGYGYTF	TGTGCCAGCGGTTATGGCTACACCTTC
NA	TRBJ2-7	TRBV7-9	NA	CASSEGGIYEQYF	TGTGCCAGCAGCGAGGGGGGCATTTACGAGCAGTACTTC
NA	TRBJ1-4	TRBV9	NA	CASSVGGAGEKLFF	TGTGCCAGCAGCGTAGGGGGGGCAGGTGAAAAACTGTTTTTT
NA	TRBJ1-4	TRBV5-6	NA	CASSLKGMGEKLFF	TGTGCCAGCAGCTTGAAGGGGATGGGTGAAAAACTGTTTTTT